A single sample is the source of the 8 T cell receptor beta chains below, sequenced in a study of shared clonotypes between healthy human individuals. Measured with immunoSEQ multiplex PCR; TCRdb has only the in-frame clones, and not every one. Among roughly 1,500,000 clones listed, nearly 99% were seen once. Sequencing was done on a sample of naive CD4+ T cells sorted from blood. Documented subset: CD45RA+ positively selected. These TCRs come from a man aged 30 to 39 in good health.

This clone has only one observation. The chain employs TRBV5-4 and TRBJ2-1; TRBD2 matches 8 bases. This CDR3 has 15 residues. From germline, CDR1 is SGHNT and CDR2 YYREEE (reference sequence). V trimming: 1 base; J trimming: 4 bases; junction bases outside the gene matches: 4. DNA of the CDR3: TGTGCCAGCAGCTTGAGGACTAGCCATTACAATGAGCAGTTCTTC. Translated, it gives CASSLRTSHYNEQFF.

The gene calls are TRBV11-3 and TRBJ2-1, with a possible D match to TRBD1 (5 bases). V was pared by 1 base and J by 5 bases, with 15 bases between. The CDR3 extends over 16 amino acids. Per the germline V gene, CDR1 is SGHNT and CDR2 is YENEEA. The CDR3 is CASSLASFRDNNEQFF. As DNA, the CDR3 is TGTGCCAGCAGCTTAGCCAGCTTCAGGGATAACAATGAGCAGTTCTTC.

V usage is TRBV6-1 and J usage is TRBJ2-7; D uncertain. This CDR3 contains 13 residues. The V and J ends lost 2 bases and 3 bases respectively, with 8 bases between them. CDR1 MNHNS and CDR2 SASEGT come from the germline V gene. The CDR3: CASSERRVYEQYF. The CDR3 bases are TGTGCCAGCAGTGAACGTCGGGTCTACGAGCAGTACTTC.

V and J are TRBV18 and TRBJ1-2; 9 bases are a match to TRBD1. With 2 bases clipped from V and 7 bases from J, the junction kept 14 bases outside the gene matches. This CDR3 spans 17 amino acids. Germline V gene sequence: CDR1 KGHSH, CDR2 LQKENI. CDR3 in DNA: TGTGCCAGCTCACCAATAGGGACAGGGACCTACTCGAGTGGCTACACCTTC. Its translation is CASSPIGTGTYSSGYTF. The variable domain in full, with the rest retrieved from reference TRBV18 and TRBJ1-2, is NAGVMQNPRHLVRRRGQEARLRCSPMKGHSHVYWYRQLPEEGLKFMVYLQKENIIDESGMPKERFSAEFPKEGPSILRIQQVVRGDSAAYFCASSPIGTGTYSSGYTFGSGTRLTVV.

Concerning this clone: Other DNA sequences from this sample encode an identical CDR3 as well. The J gene is TRBJ1-3, the V gene TRBV9, with D hard to call. The germline CDR1 and CDR2 sequences are SGDLS and YYNGEE. The CDR3 loop spans 11 amino acids. Trimming left V 4 bases short and J 4 bases short, with 3 bases between. The CDR3 is CASSSGNTIYF. CDR3 DNA: TGTGCCAGCAGCTCCGGAAACACCATATATTTT.

The chain is built from TRBV18 and TRBJ1-5, with 8 nucleotides matching TRBD1. The CDR3 length is 17 residues. Germline-derived CDR1 and CDR2 are KGHSH and LQKENI. J gave up 2 bases and V 2 bases, and 8 bases lay outside the gene matches. CDR3 DNA: TGTGCCAGCTCACCATTAGACAGGGGCGTAGGCAATCAGCCCCAGCATTTT. Protein product: CASSPLDRGVGNQPQHF.

The chain combines TRBV2 with TRBJ2-1, with a possible D match to TRBD2 (6 bases). Germline CDR1 SNHLY, CDR2 FYNNEI. This CDR3 has 13 amino acids. Trimming shortened V by 4 bases and J by 8 bases, and 12 bases separated the two germline ends. CDR3 coding DNA: TGTGCCAGCAGTGTGGGCAGGGACTATGAGCAGTTCTTC. Its protein product is CASSVGRDYEQFF.

This rearrangement joins TRBV10-3 to TRBJ2-7, with D maybe TRBD2 (6 bases). CDR1 and CDR2 from the germline V gene are ENHRY and SYGVKD. The CDR3 spans 16 residues. Deletions cut 0 bases from V and 2 bases from J, with 14 bases between. CDR3 coding DNA: TGTGCCATCAGTGAGTCGGCCGTTGGAGGGGCCTACGAGCAGTACTTC. It codes for CAISESAVGGAYEQYF.